This T cell receptor beta chain originates from a study of blood T cells in healthy people across ages. The J segment lost 2 bases and the V segment lost 4 bases, leaving 10 bases of the junction unmatched. The CDR3 runs to 17 residues. Germline loops: CDR1 ENHRY, CDR2 SYGVKD. As regards this clonotype: Antigen unknown.

Combining a sample-barcoded 5' primer with a J-beta primer mix, a second PCR ran for about 7 to 11 cycles. TCRdb ran MiXCR on the 5' RACE reads and lists one entry per CDR3 protein. This table has about 640,000 distinct CDR3 sequences, approximately 50% appearing once. Study-wide results and caveats: Older age went with lower TCR beta diversity per million T cells, in a roughly linear way. Naive and antigen-experienced cells could not be conclusively compared, given unsorted PBMCs. Whereas aged donors had fewer naive CD4+ cells, long-lived donors had more of them and higher diversity.

The chain carries TRBV10-3 and TRBJ1-5; TRBD1 aligns across 8 bases. The TCR sequence derives from a man in his 60s in good health. The sample taken for sequencing was blood. The CDR3 reads CAISAKGAGGGNQPQHF. The CDR3 DNA follows: TGTGCCATCAGTGCGAAAGGGGCAGGGGGCGGCAATCAGCCCCAGCATTTT.